One sample yielded the 10 T cell receptor beta chains listed below, sequenced in a study of cytomegalovirus exposure and HLA in healthy donors. Amplification used 60 Vbeta primers and 13 Jbeta primers. Measured with immunoSEQ multiplex PCR; TCRdb has only the in-frame clones, and not every one. Its clone listing holds 130,000 or so clones. The specimen sequenced was PBMCs. The origin of the receptors is a woman aged 40 to 49 in good health and CMV-seronegative.

This chain links TRBV7-3 with TRBJ2-5; the match to TRBD1 covers 8 bases. Germline V gene lookup returns CDR1 SGHTA and CDR2 FQGTGA. J was trimmed by 4 bases and V by 6 bases; bases with no gene match: 7. This CDR3 comprises 14 residues. The CDR3 DNA is TGTGCCAGCAGTCCGACAGGGGCGCGAGAGACCCAGTACTTC. It encodes CASSPTGARETQYF. Filled out from reference TRBV7-3 and TRBJ2-5, the complete variable domain reads GAGVSQTPSNKVTEKGKYVELRCDPISGHTALYWYRQSLGQGPEFLIYFQGTGAADDSGLPNDRFFAVRPEGSVSTLKIQRTERGDSAVYLCASSPTGARETQYFGPGTRLLVL.

CDR3 coding DNA: TGTGCCAGCAGTGTAGCGGGGGGTACCTACGAGCAGTACTTC. Protein sequence: CASSVAGGTYEQYF. The chain combines TRBV25-1 with TRBJ2-7; TRBD2 matches at 10 bases. The CDR3 spans 14 residues. Germline CDR1 is MGHDK and CDR2 is SYGVNS. V was clipped by 4 bases and J by 2 bases; unmatched bases: 2.

This chain links TRBV6-5 with TRBJ2-3, with D maybe TRBD1 (5 bases). Trimming cost V 6 bases and J 1 base, with 14 bases left between them. The length of the CDR3 is 15 residues. CDR1 is MNHEY and CDR2 is SVGAGI in the germline V gene. This CDR3 reads CASRETAAGTDTQYF. The CDR3 DNA reads as TGTGCCAGCAGAGAGACAGCTGCTGGCACAGATACGCAGTATTTT.

The chain couples TRBV7-3 to TRBJ1-4; 9 bases are a match to TRBD1. V lost 5 bases, J lost 10 bases, and 8 bases stayed unmatched. Looked up from germline, CDR1 is SGHTA and CDR2 is FQGTGA. There are 14 residues in the CDR3. The CDR3 nucleotides read TGTGCCAGCAGCCCACAGGGGGCAGAGGGAAAACTGTTTTTT. Its translation: CASSPQGAEGKLFF.

V usage is TRBV4-2 and J usage is TRBJ1-1, with 11 bases that match TRBD1. The CDR3 totals 18 residues. V was pared by 5 bases and J by 5 bases, with 16 bases of the junction left unmatched. Germline CDR1 reads LGHNA; CDR2 reads YNFKEQ. The CDR3 DNA sequence: TGTGCCAGCAGCAGGGAAGGACAGGGGGCTTTGGGGCGGACTGAAGCTTTCTTT. Translation gives CASSREGQGALGRTEAFF.

The chain uses TRBV4-2 and TRBJ2-1; D is perhaps TRBD2 (6 bases). The ends were cut back, 3 bases at V and 4 bases at J, with 16 bases in the middle. The CDR3 runs 16 residues. Per germline, CDR1 LGHNA and CDR2 YNFKEQ. The CDR3, as DNA: TGTGCCAGCAGCCATTACACGGGGGTGGGATACAATGAGCAGTTCTTC. Encoded protein: CASSHYTGVGYNEQFF.

This chain joins TRBV19 and TRBJ1-2; 9 nucleotides match TRBD1. Germline V CDR1 and CDR2: LNHDA, SQIVND (reference sequence). This CDR3 comprises 13 residues. V shed 3 bases, J shed 8 bases, and the junction held 4 bases outside the gene matches. The DNA of the CDR3 is TGTGCCAGTAGTATCGACAGGGGGGGAGGCTACACCTTC. Amino acid sequence: CASSIDRGGGYTF. Variable domain in full (rest from reference TRBV19 and TRBJ1-2): DGGITQSPKYLFRKEGQNVTLSCEQNLNHDAMYWYRQDPGQGLRLIYYSQIVNDFQKGDIAEGYSVSREKKESFPLTVTSAQKNPTAFYLCASSIDRGGGYTFGSGTRLTVV.

The V and J genes are TRBV5-1 and TRBJ2-1; 11 positions agree with TRBD2. The CDR3 runs to 15 residues. V was clipped by 4 bases and J by 2 bases; unmatched bases: 2. From germline, CDR1 is SGHRS and CDR2 YFSETQ. The CDR3: CASSAGLAAYNEQFF. In DNA form, the CDR3 reads TGCGCCAGCAGCGCGGGACTAGCGGCCTACAATGAGCAGTTCTTC.

The rearrangement links TRBV11-2 to TRBJ1-6; a possible D gene is TRBD1 (6 bases). The CDR3 loop spans 16 amino acids. Per germline, CDR1 SGHAT and CDR2 FQNNGV. Deletions cut 1 base from V and 7 bases from J, with 14 bases between. The CDR3 sequence is CASSLGGGARNSPLHF. In nucleotides, the CDR3 is TGTGCCAGCAGCTTAGGGGGGGGCGCGAGAAATTCACCCCTCCACTTT.

V usage is TRBV4-2 and J usage is TRBJ2-5, with 8 bases fitting TRBD2. This CDR3 is 15 amino acids long. CDR1 LGHNA and CDR2 YNFKEQ come from the germline V gene. V gave up 0 bases and J gave up 6 bases; unmatched junction bases: 6. This CDR3 is CASSQDAGLAKTQYF. The CDR3 coding sequence is TGTGCCAGCAGCCAAGACGCAGGACTAGCAAAGACCCAGTACTTC.